The clone carrying this TCR beta chain has more than one count but fewer than ten. TCRdb ran MiXCR on the reads and lists one entry per CDR3 protein. The data contain 100,000 to 150,000 distinct CDR3 sequences, approximately 9.2% of them seen just once; the ten biggest clones take up 9.5% to 13%. This sample is part of a study of T cell repertoires in cytomegalovirus infection. The V gene lost 3 bases and the J gene lost 0 bases, with 18 bases spanning the gap. The germline V gene encodes CDR1 SGHDN and CDR2 FVKESK. The CDR3 contains 18 residues. V and J are TRBV14 and TRBJ1-3; maybe TRBD1 (5 bases). The sequence came from a human donor in good health (CMV status not recorded). Some clones in this sample may be carry-over from other donors' samples. The sequenced material came from PBMCs. The CDR3 DNA reads TGTGCCAGCAGCCACCGAACCGGGACGCTTCGCTCTGGAAACACCATATATTTT. This gives the protein CASSHRTGTLRSGNTIYF.